This T cell receptor beta chain was sequenced during a study of T cell repertoires in cytomegalovirus infection. About this clonotype itself: The antigen remains unidentified.

This CDR3 region has 14 residues. The V end lost 10 bases, the J end lost 0 bases, and 12 bases lay between the germline ends. Germline-derived CDR1 and CDR2 are MNHNY and SVGAGI (reference sequence). TCRdb re-called the reads with MiXCR, one entry per CDR3 protein. The sample consists of fewer than 1,000,000 distinct CDR3 sequences, more than 25% of them appearing once. The chain carries TRBV6-6 and TRBJ2-2, with D perhaps matching TRBD1 (6 bases). This sequence originates from a human donor in good health (CMV status not recorded). Some clones in this sample may be carry-over from other donors' samples. Sequences were derived from cultured CD8+ T cells from PBMCs, sampled from culture after CMV antigen stimulation. Here the CDR3 reads CATRDTANTGELFF. CDR3 sequence (DNA): TGTGCCACCAGGGACACCGCGAACACCGGGGAGCTGTTTTTT.